These 20 T cell receptor beta chains were sequenced from one sample in a study of response to subunit inactivated influenza vaccine (dated by TCRdb to between 2017 and 2018). The library came from RT-PCR. The sequencer listed for this sample is Illumina HiSeq 2500. Clones were called with MiXCR by TCRdb after fastp trimmed the public reads at Q25, and only in-frame beta chains were retained. Entries that share a CDR3 protein sequence are merged under the most common genes and DNA. The sample yields around 580,000 distinct CDR3 sequences; around 15% were counted once. Together, the top ten hold over 8.5% of the sample. The material sequenced was PBMCs from blood, taken roughly 12 days after vaccination. The receptor source for this set is a man aged 45-65 years who received an inactivated influenza vaccine. Donor details come from another sample of the same person, matched by shared clones.

V usage is TRBV3-1 and J usage is TRBJ1-1, with D maybe TRBD1 (6 bases). CDR3 length: 13 amino acids. Trimming shortened V by 2 bases and J by 5 bases, and 9 bases separated the two germline ends. Germline V gene data show CDR1 as LGHDT and CDR2 as YNNKEL (reference sequence). CDR3 DNA: TGTGCCAGCAGCCAACGAGGGGGGACTGAAGCTTTCTTT. Amino acids: CASSQRGGTEAFF.

This clonotype has ten or more counts. V is TRBV6-2 or TRBV6-3 and J is TRBJ1-5, with a tentative D call TRBD1 (6 bases). Trimming took 0 bases from V and 6 from J, leaving 9 bases between them. This CDR3 comprises 14 residues. CDR1 is MNHEY and CDR2 is SVGEGT in the germline V gene. CDR3 bases: TGTGCCAGCAGTTACTCTGACAGGTTTCAGCCCCAGCATTTT. This translates into CASSYSDRFQPQHF.

This clonotype came up many times. The V and J genes are TRBV11-2 and TRBJ2-5, with D perhaps matching TRBD2 (6 bases). V lost 5 bases and J lost 5, with 15 bases in between. The CDR3 sequence is 14 residues long. Germline-derived CDR1 and CDR2 are SGHAT and FQNNGV. CDR3 amino acids: CASSPSTRVETQYF. The CDR3 nucleotides are TGTGCCAGCAGCCCCTCGACTAGAGTGGAGACCCAGTACTTC.

This clonotype was seen ten or more times. The V call is TRBV19, the J call TRBJ1-1; 10 bases fit TRBD1. The CDR3 is 14 residues long. CDR1 LNHDA and CDR2 SQIVND come from the germline V gene (reference sequence). V trimming: 5 bases; J trimming: 4 bases; junction bases outside the gene matches: 4. DNA of the CDR3: TGTGCCAGTAGTGACAGGGGGCGCGGCACTGAAGCTTTCTTT. Translation: CASSDRGRGTEAFF.

Remarks on this clonotype: A much bigger clone sits one base away, suggesting this may be a read error. V gene TRBV2 combines with J gene TRBJ2-3, with 11 bases aligning to TRBD2. The V gene end was trimmed by 5 bases and the J gene end by 2 bases; junction bases not matched to a gene: 3. The CDR3 totals 15 residues. Germline V gene lookup returns CDR1 SNHLY and CDR2 FYNNEI. CDR3 in DNA: TGTGCCAGCAGTCCGACTAGCGGGACCACAGATACGCAGTATTTT. It encodes CASSPTSGTTDTQYF.

The chain combines TRBV20-1 with TRBJ2-5; TRBD2 matches at 8 bases. Germline lookup yields CDR1 DFQATT and CDR2 SNEGSKA (reference sequence). CDR3 size: 13 residues. V lost 4 bases and J lost 5; bases outside the gene matches: 6. CDR3 in DNA: TGCAGTGCTACCGGGACTAGTCTGGAGACCCAGTACTTC. It yields the protein CSATGTSLETQYF.

This clonotype was counted a few times. This sequence joins TRBV24-1 and TRBJ1-5; unclear D gene. The V end lost 6 bases, the J end lost 5 bases, and 10 bases lay between the germline ends. CDR3 length: 13 amino acids. Per germline, CDR1 KGHDR and CDR2 SFDVKD. In DNA form, the CDR3 reads TGTGCCACCAGTTTAGGGCGGGATCAGCCCCAGCATTTT. The encoded protein is CATSLGRDQPQHF.

The chain combines TRBV20-1 with TRBJ2-5; D may be TRBD2 (6 bases). Germline V lookup: CDR1 DFQATT, CDR2 SNEGSKA (reference sequence). The CDR3 loop spans 16 amino acids. Trimming stripped 0 bases from V and 2 bases from J, with 16 bases between. The CDR3 nucleotides read TGCAGTGCTAGAGATCTTGATGGGGGGTTACAAGAGACCCAGTACTTC. It is translated as CSARDLDGGLQETQYF.

The V and J genes are TRBV7-2 and TRBJ2-1; D gene uncertain. Germline-derived CDR1 and CDR2 are SGHTA and FQGNSA. There are 12 residues in the CDR3. V lost 2 bases, J lost 7 bases, and 6 bases lay in between. The CDR3 spells CASSLYVNEQFF. DNA of the CDR3: TGTGCCAGCAGCTTATACGTTAATGAGCAGTTCTTC.

This clonotype has just a few counts. J is TRBJ2-3 and V is TRBV29-1; 8 bases match TRBD2. CDR3 length: 14 amino acids. V dropped 1 base and J dropped 1; count of bases not matched to a gene: 1. CDR1 and CDR2 (germline): SQVTM, ANQGSEA. The CDR3 loop reads CSVEAGGRTDTQYF. CDR3 nucleotides: TGCAGCGTTGAAGCGGGGGGGCGCACAGATACGCAGTATTTT.

This clonotype was counted a few times. The rearrangement links TRBV5-1 to TRBJ2-7, with 10 bases lining up with TRBD2. CDR3 length equals 15 residues. Trimming took 0 bases from V and 3 from J; bases not matched to a gene: 3. The germline CDR1 and CDR2 sequences are SGHRS and YFSETQ. The CDR3 loop is CASSLDTSGDYEQYF. CDR3 coding DNA: TGCGCCAGCAGCTTGGATACTAGCGGGGACTACGAGCAGTACTTC.

This chain joins TRBV12-3 or TRBV12-4 and TRBJ1-1; 7 bases align to TRBD1. Trimming removed 8 bases from V and 3 bases from J; junction bases left unmatched: 6. The CDR3 covers 13 residues. The CDR3 region is CASLGQRDTEAFF. CDR3 sequence (DNA): TGTGCCAGCCTGGGACAGCGTGACACTGAAGCTTTCTTT.

This clonotype was observed a few times. This sequence joins TRBV29-1 and TRBJ1-2; 7 bases match TRBD1. Germline CDR1 is SQVTM and CDR2 is ANQGSEA. This CDR3 contains 13 residues. Trimming cost V 0 bases and J 8 bases; bases outside gene matches: 6. The CDR3 nucleotides are TGCAGCGTTGAAGATGGGACAGCGAGGGGCTACACCTTC. This encodes CSVEDGTARGYTF.

This clonotype was recorded only once. This chain uses TRBV7-6 with TRBJ2-1, with 7 bases aligning to TRBD1. The germline CDR1 and CDR2 sequences are SGHVS and FNYEAQ. V shed 2 bases and J 2 bases; nucleotides not matched to a gene: 9. This CDR3 is built from 17 residues. CDR3 region: CASSLWPGTDAYNEQFF. CDR3 bases: TGTGCCAGCAGCTTATGGCCCGGGACAGATGCCTACAATGAGCAGTTCTTC. Filled out from reference TRBV7-6 and TRBJ2-1, the complete variable domain reads GAGVSQSPRYKVTKRGQDVALRCDPISGHVSLYWYRQALGQGPEFLTYFNYEAQQDKSGLPNDRFSAERPEGSISTLTIQRTEQRDSAMYRCASSLWPGTDAYNEQFFGPGTRLTVL.

This clonotype has just a few counts. V usage is TRBV12-3 or TRBV12-4 and J usage is TRBJ1-5; D may be TRBD1 (6 bases). The ends were cut back, 7 bases at V and 7 bases at J, with 17 bases in the middle. This CDR3 is 14 amino acids long. Here the CDR3 reads CASTAQGSRQPQHF. DNA for the CDR3: TGTGCCAGCACCGCACAGGGTTCAAGGCAGCCCCAGCATTTT.

The CDR3 loop reads CASGLNQYNEQFF. The CDR3, as DNA: TGTGCTAGTGGTTTAAACCAATACAATGAGCAGTTCTTC. This sequence joins TRBV12-5 and TRBJ2-1, with no clear D. This CDR3 region has 13 residues. Germline V gene lookup returns CDR1 LGHNT and CDR2 FRNRAP. V lost 3 bases and J 4 bases, leaving 7 bases between the germline ends.

The J gene is TRBJ2-3, the V gene TRBV6-1, with D possibly TRBD2 on 5 matching bases. Between the trimmed V and J ends, which lost 3 bases and 5 bases, there was a span of 18 bases. Per the germline V gene, CDR1 is MNHNS and CDR2 is SASEGT. The CDR3 sequence is 16 residues long. The CDR3 sequence: CASSDLGALSGDTQYF. The CDR3 DNA sequence: TGTGCCAGCAGTGACCTGGGAGCCTTGTCTGGAGATACGCAGTATTTT.

This clonotype was counted many times. The CDR3 sequence is CASSIDREETQYF. The CDR3 DNA reads as TGCGCCAGCAGCATAGACAGGGAAGAGACCCAGTACTTC. This sequence joins TRBV4-3 and TRBJ2-5; TRBD1 matches 7 bases. In germline, CDR1 is LGHNA, CDR2 YSLEER. V lost 5 bases and J lost 3; bases outside the gene matches: 3. The CDR3 has 13 amino acids.

This clonotype was counted a few times. V and J are TRBV12-3 or TRBV12-4 and TRBJ1-2; D uncertain. With 5 bases removed from V and 8 bases from J, the gap between germline ends came to 12 bases. This CDR3 has 12 amino acids. The CDR3 is CASSPDLGGYTF. CDR3 in DNA: TGTGCCAGCAGTCCCGACCTGGGCGGCTACACCTTC.

This clonotype was found a few times. V usage is TRBV9 and J usage is TRBJ2-5; 7 bases line up with TRBD1. Germline V gene sequence: CDR1 SGDLS, CDR2 YYNGEE. The V and J ends lost 2 bases and 1 base, in that order; junction bases with no gene match: 2. The CDR3 is 14 residues long. CDR3 bases: TGTGCCAGCAGCGTCGGGACAGTCCAAGAGACCCAGTACTTC. It translates to CASSVGTVQETQYF.